The present T cell receptor (beta chain) was sequenced within a study of a mutant IDH1 vaccine in newly diagnosed glioma. Across the study: First vaccine doses came 4-6 weeks after radiotherapy alone, or with temozolomide cycles.

Assay: immunoSEQ multiplex PCR; the TCRdb copy retains only in-frame clones and omits some. The sample holds about 68,000 clones; 80% to 85% are singletons and the top ten take about 12%. CDR3 length equals 15 residues. V shed 5 bases and J 5 bases; nucleotides not matched to a gene: 8. CDR1 and CDR2 (germline): LNHDA, SQIVND (reference sequence). Specified time point: week 35, safety follow-up. Every vaccination contained 300 ug of the mutant IDH1 20-mer peptide and was paired with topical imiquimod. Donor diagnoses consisted of new WHO grade 3 or 4 IDH1-mutant, ATRX-lost astrocytomas. On this clone itself: Its antigen is still unknown.

V is TRBV19 and J is TRBJ2-7, with 11 bases aligning to TRBD1. Sequenced material: PBMCs, taken from a glioma patient whose treatment included an IDH1 peptide vaccine. This clonotype originated in a man aged 18-30 years with glioma. In nucleotides, the CDR3 is TGTGCCAGTAGTGATGGACAGGGGGCGAAGAACGAGCAGTACTTC. It is translated as CASSDGQGAKNEQYF.